This paragraph covers one T cell receptor (beta chain) sequence. This entry is derived from a study of technical replicates of blood from four donors. Using immunoSEQ multiplex PCR, the repertoire was profiled, and TCRdb retains in-frame clones only, with some absent. The sample comprises 60,000 to 90,000 clones, approximately 96% of which are singletons, and roughly 0.2% rests with the top ten. Trimming took 6 bases from V and 6 from J; bases not matched to a gene: 13. Germline V gene data show CDR1 as MDHEN and CDR2 as SYDVKM. This CDR3 has 15 amino acids. The chain is built from TRBV28 and TRBJ2-7; 8 bases line up with TRBD1. This receptor was identified in a human donor in good health. Material for sequencing was T cells isolated from PBMCs. CDR3 sequence: CASRLHYRGASEQYF. The CDR3, as DNA: TGTGCCAGCAGGCTCCACTACAGGGGGGCCAGCGAGCAGTACTTC.